A single sample is the source of the 21 T cell receptor beta chains below, sequenced in a study of beta chain features in type 1 diabetes (dated by TCRdb to the late 2010s). Study-wide findings and limitations: In all four CD4+ subsets, TCRB CDR3 length was moderately but significantly shorter in type 1 diabetes patients.

Antigen specificity for these receptors is unknown. Receptor amplification or capture employed the immunoSEQ multiplex PCR assay. The entire isolated RNA was reverse transcribed using the High Capacity cDNA Reverse Transcription Kit, and thus expressed TCRB transcripts were sequenced. TCRdb re-hosts the immuneACCESS table, in-frame sequences only. Its copies lack some clones; in the studies checked, an unresolved V gene accounts for under half of them, and the cause for the rest is not known. A total of a few hundred thousand clones appear in this sample, approximately 12% of them only once. The top ten clones comprise around 0.0099% of the sample. The sequenced material came from naive CD4+ T cells from blood. The cell subset or site label, as the study defines it: true naive CD4+ T cells. Source of these receptors: a woman aged 18-29 years with type 1 diabetes.

A few counts support this clone. Here the CDR3 reads CSVAVSGNTIYF. The CDR3 DNA reads TGCAGCGTTGCAGTCTCTGGAAACACCATATATTTT. J is TRBJ1-3 and V is TRBV29-1; D unclear. The V and J ends lost 4 bases and 0 bases respectively, with 4 bases between them. CDR1 and CDR2 (germline): SQVTM, ANQGSEA. This CDR3 has 12 amino acids.

This clone was detected a few times. This chain uses TRBV28 with TRBJ2-7; 7 nucleotides line up with TRBD1. The CDR3 contains 14 residues. V lost 7 bases to trimming and J lost 4 bases; unmatched junction nucleotides: 10. Germline V gene sequence: CDR1 MDHEN, CDR2 SYDVKM. CDR3 protein: CASNPSGTAYEQYF. Here the CDR3 DNA reads TGTGCCAGCAATCCTTCCGGGACAGCGTACGAGCAGTACTTC.

The chain recombines TRBV9 with TRBJ1-2; no definite D call. The V end lost 4 bases, the J end lost 1 base, and 11 bases lay between the germline ends. The CDR3 consists of 14 residues. The germline CDR1 and CDR2 sequences are SGDLS and YYNGEE. The CDR3 loop is CASSPGRINYGYTF. CDR3 nucleotides: TGTGCCAGCAGCCCTGGCAGGATTAACTATGGCTACACCTTC.

The chain links TRBV14 to TRBJ2-1, with a weak D call TRBD2 (6 bases). The V gene's germline CDR1 is SGHDN and CDR2 FVKESK. Trimming stripped 0 bases from V and 6 bases from J, with 9 bases between. This CDR3 contains 14 residues. The CDR3 loop reads CASSQERGGNEQFF. CDR3 DNA sequence: TGTGCCAGCAGCCAAGAACGGGGAGGCAATGAGCAGTTCTTC. The whole variable domain, remainder taken from reference TRBV14 and TRBJ2-1, is EAGVTQFPSHSVIEKGQTVTLRCDPISGHDNLYWYRRVMGKEIKFLLHFVKESKQDESGMPNNRFLAERTGGTYSTLKVQPAELEDSGVYFCASSQERGGNEQFFGPGTRLTVL.

The V gene is TRBV19, the J gene TRBJ1-1; D gene ambiguous. The CDR3 length is 11 residues. Trimming cost V 8 bases and J 0 bases, with 4 bases left between them. CDR1 LNHDA and CDR2 SQIVND come from the germline V gene (reference sequence). The CDR3 nucleotides read TGTGCCAGTCACATGAACACTGAAGCTTTCTTT. Translating gives CASHMNTEAFF. The complete variable domain, with remaining parts taken from reference TRBV19 and TRBJ1-1, reads DGGITQSPKYLFRKEGQNVTLSCEQNLNHDAMYWYRQDPGQGLRLIYYSQIVNDFQKGDIAEGYSVSREKKESFPLTVTSAQKNPTAFYLCASHMNTEAFFGQGTRLTVV.

The rearrangement links TRBV5-1 to TRBJ2-3; 7 nucleotides align to TRBD2. This CDR3 has 13 residues. Germline-derived CDR1 and CDR2 are SGHRS and YFSETQ. The ends lost 4 bases at V and 5 bases at J; junction bases unmatched: 4. The CDR3 DNA reads as TGCGCCAGCAGCCCGGGGGGTGAAGATACGCAGTATTTT. It is translated as CASSPGGEDTQYF.

This chain joins TRBV28 and TRBJ1-1; no clear D. CDR1 and CDR2 (germline): MDHEN, SYDVKM. The CDR3 has 15 residues. V gave up 6 bases and J gave up 3 bases, with 17 bases separating them. The CDR3 is CASSPITRADTEAFF. DNA for the CDR3: TGTGCCAGCAGCCCGATTACGAGAGCGGACACTGAAGCTTTCTTT. Together with reference TRBV28 and TRBJ1-1, the CDR3 gives the full variable domain: DVKVTQSSRYLVKRTGEKVFLECVQDMDHENMFWYRQDPGLGLRLIYFSYDVKMKEKGDIPEGYSVSREKKERFSLILESASTNQTSMYLCASSPITRADTEAFFGQGTRLTVV.

This chain uses TRBV7-9 with TRBJ1-5, with a possible D match to TRBD1 (6 bases). V dropped 2 bases and J dropped 4 bases, with 12 bases sitting between them. Germline values: CDR1 SEHNR, CDR2 FQNEAQ (reference sequence). This CDR3 comprises 15 residues. The CDR3 DNA reads as TGTGCCAGCAGCTTATCCGGGACACTTAATCAGCCCCAGCATTTT. It yields the protein CASSLSGTLNQPQHF.

This clone has just a few counts. This sequence joins TRBV4-1 and TRBJ1-1; no firm D call. V dropped 3 bases and J dropped 0 bases, with 11 bases sitting between them. The CDR3 loop spans 15 amino acids. Germline CDR1 MGHRA, CDR2 YSYEKL. This CDR3 is CASSHVVVMNTEAFF. The CDR3 DNA follows: TGCGCCAGCAGCCATGTAGTCGTTATGAACACTGAAGCTTTCTTT.

This clone was seen only a few times. The sample contains more than one DNA sequence encoding this CDR3. The CDR3 reads CASSQDRAYEQYF. As DNA, the CDR3 is TGTGCCAGCAGCCAAGACAGGGCCTACGAGCAGTACTTC. The chain couples TRBV4-2 to TRBJ2-7, with D perhaps matching TRBD1 (5 bases). The length of the CDR3 is 13 residues. V was cut by 0 bases and J by 2 bases, with 5 bases left in between. Germline values: CDR1 LGHNA, CDR2 YNFKEQ.

The chain has TRBV5-1 and TRBJ2-1, with TRBD2 matching 9 bases. Germline-derived CDR1 and CDR2 are SGHRS and YFSETQ. There are 15 residues in the CDR3. V lost 1 base, J lost 2 bases, and 1 base stayed unmatched. CDR3: CASSLTSGPYNEQFF. The DNA of the CDR3 is TGCGCCAGCAGCTTGACTAGCGGGCCCTACAATGAGCAGTTCTTC.

The V gene is TRBV28, the J gene TRBJ2-4; no reliable D call. CDR3 length: 14 amino acids. CDR1 is MDHEN, CDR2 SYDVKM, per germline. V lost 9 bases and J 0 bases, leaving 12 bases between the germline ends. As DNA, the CDR3 is TGTGCCAGGAAGAGGTCCTTAGCCAAAAACATTCAGTACTTC. Protein product: CARKRSLAKNIQYF.

The chain uses TRBV30 and TRBJ1-5; TRBD1 aligns across 9 bases. V was pared by 0 bases and J by 6 bases, with 3 bases of the junction left unmatched. Germline V gives CDR1 GTSNPN, CDR2 SVGIG (reference sequence). This CDR3 comprises 14 residues. This CDR3 is CAWSVLTGGQPQHF. The DNA for the CDR3 is TGTGCCTGGAGTGTATTGACAGGGGGTCAGCCCCAGCATTTT.

CDR3 region: CASSERAGGLADTQYF. The DNA of the CDR3 is TGTGCCAGCAGTGAGAGAGCGGGGGGGTTGGCAGATACGCAGTATTTT. The chain employs TRBV2 and TRBJ2-3, with TRBD2 matching 10 bases. In germline, CDR1 is SNHLY, CDR2 FYNNEI. V gave up 3 bases and J gave up 4 bases; unmatched junction bases: 7. CDR3 length: 16 residues.

There are a few counts of this clone. The J gene is TRBJ1-6, the V gene TRBV25-1, with 7 bases matching TRBD1. V trimming: 4 bases; J trimming: 9 bases; junction bases outside the gene matches: 9. This CDR3 contains 15 residues. The V gene's germline CDR1 is MGHDK and CDR2 SYGVNS. The CDR3 loop is CASSALTGSTSPLHF. The CDR3, as DNA: TGTGCCAGCAGTGCCCTGACAGGGTCTACTTCACCCCTCCACTTT.

V gene TRBV5-1 combines with J gene TRBJ1-2; 7 nucleotides align to TRBD1. After removal of 3 bases from V and 3 bases from J, the junction contained 5 bases not matched to a gene. The CDR3 loop spans 14 amino acids. Per germline, CDR1 SGHRS and CDR2 YFSETQ. The chain's CDR3 is CASSSLQGDYGYTF. Here the CDR3 DNA reads TGCGCCAGCAGCTCCCTCCAGGGGGACTATGGCTACACCTTC.

The table lists this clone with a few counts. This chain links TRBV7-9 with TRBJ2-5, with 10 nucleotides matching TRBD1. The trim removed 5 bases at V and 5 bases at J, leaving 8 bases unmatched. From germline, CDR1 is SEHNR and CDR2 FQNEAQ (reference sequence). The CDR3 is 15 residues long. In DNA form, the CDR3 reads TGTGCCAGCAGCACACTGACAGGGGGCAGGGAGACCCAGTACTTC. Translated: CASSTLTGGRETQYF.

This clone has more than one count but fewer than ten. V is TRBV10-3 and J is TRBJ2-7; D might be TRBD1 (5 bases). CDR1 and CDR2 from the germline V gene are ENHRY and SYGVKD. V was trimmed by 3 bases and J by 4 bases, leaving 10 bases between them. The CDR3 totals 13 residues. Here the CDR3 reads CAISDQGGYEQYF. CDR3 DNA sequence: TGTGCCATCAGTGACCAGGGTGGGTACGAGCAGTACTTC.

This clone turned up a few times. The V and J genes are TRBV5-8 and TRBJ1-2; a possible D gene is TRBD1 (6 bases). Germline CDR1 reads SGHTS; CDR2 reads YDEGEE. Trimming left V 5 bases short and J 0 bases short, with 14 bases between. The CDR3 contains 15 residues. The CDR3 bases are TGTGCCAGCAGTTATACAGGGATAACTAACTATGGCTACACCTTC. Protein sequence: CASSYTGITNYGYTF.

This clone was seen a few times. The chain combines TRBV13 with TRBJ2-7; 7 nucleotides agree with TRBD2. The CDR3 loop spans 13 amino acids. Per the germline V gene, CDR1 is PRHDT and CDR2 is FYEKMQ (reference sequence). V gave up 7 bases and J gave up 0 bases; unmatched junction bases: 3. The CDR3 here is CASKRGNSYEQYF. CDR3 coding DNA: TGTGCCAGCAAGCGGGGCAACTCCTACGAGCAGTACTTC.

The V gene is TRBV2, the J gene TRBJ2-6; a weak D match, TRBD1 (6 bases). Trimming took off 8 bases at V and 2 bases at J, with 10 bases between the two ends. The CDR3 has 14 amino acids. The germline V gene encodes CDR1 SNHLY and CDR2 FYNNEI. The CDR3 sequence is CASLRDTGANVLTF. CDR3 DNA: TGTGCCAGCCTAAGGGACACTGGGGCCAACGTCCTGACTTTC.